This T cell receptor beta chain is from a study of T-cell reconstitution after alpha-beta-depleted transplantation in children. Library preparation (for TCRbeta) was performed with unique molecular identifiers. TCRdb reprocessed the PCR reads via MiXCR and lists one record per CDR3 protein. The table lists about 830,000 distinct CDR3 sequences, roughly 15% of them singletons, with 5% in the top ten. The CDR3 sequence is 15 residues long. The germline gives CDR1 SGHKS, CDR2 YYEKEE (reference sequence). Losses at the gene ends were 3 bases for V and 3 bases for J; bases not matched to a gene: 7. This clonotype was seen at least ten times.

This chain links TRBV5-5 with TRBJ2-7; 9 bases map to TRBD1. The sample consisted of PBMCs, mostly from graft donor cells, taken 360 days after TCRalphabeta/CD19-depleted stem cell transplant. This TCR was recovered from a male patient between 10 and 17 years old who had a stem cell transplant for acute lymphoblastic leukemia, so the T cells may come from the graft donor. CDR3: CASSWRGQGYYEQYF. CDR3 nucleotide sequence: TGTGCCAGCAGCTGGCGGGGACAGGGTTACTACGAGCAGTACTTC.